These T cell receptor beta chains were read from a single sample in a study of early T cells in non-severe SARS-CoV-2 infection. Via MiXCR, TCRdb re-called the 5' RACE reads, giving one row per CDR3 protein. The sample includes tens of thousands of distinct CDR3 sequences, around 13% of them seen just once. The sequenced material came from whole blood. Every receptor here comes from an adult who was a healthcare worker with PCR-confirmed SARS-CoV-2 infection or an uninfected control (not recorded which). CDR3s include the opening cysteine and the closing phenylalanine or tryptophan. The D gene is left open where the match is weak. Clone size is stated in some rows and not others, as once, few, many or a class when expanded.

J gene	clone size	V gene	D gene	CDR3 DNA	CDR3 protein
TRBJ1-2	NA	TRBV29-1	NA	TGCAGCGTTGAAGATCTTGGCAGGGTCGGTGGCTACACCTTC	CSVEDLGRVGGYTF
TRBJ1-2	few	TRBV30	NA	TGTGCCTGGATGGGTGGACAGCAGTCTATCGGCTACACCTTC	CAWMGGQQSIGYTF
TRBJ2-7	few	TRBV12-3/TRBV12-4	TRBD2	TGTGCCAGCAGTTCGACTAGCGGGGGGTACTCCTACGAGCAGTACTTC	CASSSTSGGYSYEQYF
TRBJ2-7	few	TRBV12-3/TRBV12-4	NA	TGTGCCAGCAGTTTATCCTCAATTTACGAGCAGTACTTC	CASSLSSIYEQYF
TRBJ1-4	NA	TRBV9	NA	TGTGCCAGCAGCGTAGGGGCAGGGAATGAAAAACTGTTTTTT	CASSVGAGNEKLFF
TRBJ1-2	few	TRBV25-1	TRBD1	TGTGCCAGCAGTGACCCGGGACAGGGCCACTATGGCTACACCTTC	CASSDPGQGHYGYTF
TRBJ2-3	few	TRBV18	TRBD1	TGTGCCAGCTCAGCAGGACAGGCAGACGACACAGATACGCAGTATTTT	CASSAGQADDTDTQYF
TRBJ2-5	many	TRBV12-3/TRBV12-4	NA	TGTGCCAGCACCTCCCAGGGCGGGGAGACCCAGTACTTC	CASTSQGGETQYF
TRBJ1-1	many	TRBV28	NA	TGTGCCAGCCTGGGGAACACTGAAGCTTTCTTT	CASLGNTEAFF
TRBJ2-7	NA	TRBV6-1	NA	TGTGCCAGCAGTGAAACATCCCGATACGAGCAGTACTTC	CASSETSRYEQYF
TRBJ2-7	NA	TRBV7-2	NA	TGTGCCAGCAGCTATACTAGTTTTTACGAGCAGTACTTC	CASSYTSFYEQYF
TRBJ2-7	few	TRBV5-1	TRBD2	TGCGCCAGCAGCTTGACGACTAGCGGGAGTGTCTACGAGCAGTACTTC	CASSLTTSGSVYEQYF